A selection of T cell receptor beta chains follows, all from one sample in a study of regulatory T cells in long-lasting Graves disease. MiXCR, applied by TCRdb to the multiplex PCR reads, yields one record per CDR3 protein. There are around 450,000 distinct CDR3 sequences in the sample; approximately 15% occur only once, and about 7.8% lies in the top ten. These sequences were also reported in another study, on T cells in Graves' hyperthyroidism and ophthalmopathy.

The material sequenced was peripheral blood mononuclear cells (PBMCs), taken at new diagnosis, from a patient treated with antithyroid drugs. The receptors were gathered from a woman aged 35 to 49 with Graves disease. Both conserved end residues are part of each CDR3. D genes are given only for firm matches. Part of the rows lack a size; the others show once, few, many or a class for expanded clones.

V gene: TRBV3-1; CDR3 length: 14; D gene: NA; J gene: TRBJ2-2; clone size: NA; CDR3 protein: CASSQETNTGELFF; CDR3 DNA: TGTGCCAGCAGCCAAGAGACAAACACCGGGGAGCTGTTTTTT
V gene: TRBV20-1; CDR3 length: 15; D gene: NA; J gene: TRBJ2-3; clone size: NA; CDR3 protein: CSARDTSPLADTQYF; CDR3 DNA: TGCAGTGCTAGAGATACTAGCCCCTTGGCAGATACGCAGTATTTT
V gene: TRBV6-1; CDR3 length: 14; D gene: NA; J gene: TRBJ1-1; clone size: many; CDR3 protein: CASSALGGNTEAFF; CDR3 DNA: TGTGCCAGCAGTGCGCTAGGCGGGAACACTGAAGCTTTCTTT
V gene: TRBV10-3; CDR3 length: 14; D gene: TRBD1; J gene: TRBJ1-5; clone size: many; CDR3 protein: CAIRDDRAGQPQHF; CDR3 DNA: TGTGCCATCAGGGACGACAGGGCTGGTCAGCCCCAGCATTTT
V gene: TRBV6-5; CDR3 length: 13; D gene: NA; J gene: TRBJ1-1; clone size: few; CDR3 protein: CASSYGLGTEAFF; CDR3 DNA: TGTGCCAGCAGTTACGGGTTAGGCACTGAAGCTTTCTTT
V gene: TRBV5-1; CDR3 length: 16; D gene: TRBD2; J gene: TRBJ2-1; clone size: NA; CDR3 protein: CASSLGASGEHNEQFF; CDR3 DNA: TGCGCCAGCAGCTTGGGTGCTAGCGGAGAACACAATGAGCAGTTCTTC
V gene: TRBV6-2/TRBV6-3; CDR3 length: 14; D gene: NA; J gene: TRBJ1-1; clone size: NA; CDR3 protein: CASSEEVGDTEAFF; CDR3 DNA: TGTGCCAGCAGTGAAGAGGTGGGGGACACTGAAGCTTTCTTT
V gene: TRBV3-1; CDR3 length: 13; D gene: TRBD1; J gene: TRBJ1-1; clone size: few; CDR3 protein: CASSDPGQTEAFF; CDR3 DNA: TGTGCCAGCAGCGATCCGGGACAGACGGAAGCTTTCTTT
V gene: TRBV10-3; CDR3 length: 15; D gene: TRBD2; J gene: TRBJ2-7; clone size: few; CDR3 protein: CAISELAGGPDEQYF; CDR3 DNA: TGTGCCATCAGTGAGCTAGCGGGAGGGCCCGACGAGCAGTACTTC
V gene: TRBV6-1; CDR3 length: 15; D gene: NA; J gene: TRBJ2-1; clone size: few; CDR3 protein: CASSEPEETWNEQFF; CDR3 DNA: TGTGCCAGCAGTGAACCTGAGGAGACGTGGAATGAGCAGTTCTTC
V gene: TRBV7-9; CDR3 length: 19; D gene: TRBD2; J gene: TRBJ2-3; clone size: NA; CDR3 protein: CASSPRDWSAGAVTDTQYF; CDR3 DNA: TGTGCCAGCAGCCCCCGGGATTGGTCAGCGGGAGCGGTCACAGATACGCAGTATTTT
V gene: TRBV2; CDR3 length: 13; D gene: NA; J gene: TRBJ1-2; clone size: few; CDR3 protein: CASSTGTYYGYTF; CDR3 DNA: TGTGCCAGCAGTACCGGGACCTACTATGGCTACACCTTC
V gene: TRBV11-2; CDR3 length: 19; D gene: TRBD2; J gene: TRBJ2-1; clone size: many; CDR3 protein: CASSLDLIGTSSSYNEQFF; CDR3 DNA: TGTGCCAGCAGCTTAGATCTTATTGGGACTAGCAGCTCCTACAATGAGCAGTTCTTC
V gene: TRBV5-4; CDR3 length: 15; D gene: TRBD1; J gene: TRBJ2-1; clone size: many; CDR3 protein: CASSFTQGAYNEQFF; CDR3 DNA: TGTGCCAGCAGCTTCACACAGGGGGCCTACAATGAGCAGTTCTTC
V gene: TRBV10-3; CDR3 length: 13; D gene: NA; J gene: TRBJ2-7; clone size: many; CDR3 protein: CAISESFSYEQYF; CDR3 DNA: TGTGCCATCAGTGAGTCGTTCAGCTACGAGCAGTACTTC
V gene: TRBV9; CDR3 length: 17; D gene: NA; J gene: TRBJ1-6; clone size: many; CDR3 protein: CASSVAPFGQGGSPLHF; CDR3 DNA: TGTGCCAGCAGCGTAGCCCCATTCGGGCAGGGTGGCTCACCCCTCCACTTT
V gene: TRBV12-3/TRBV12-4; CDR3 length: 8; D gene: NA; J gene: TRBJ1-5; clone size: NA; CDR3 protein: CASTDRHF; CDR3 DNA: TGTGCCAGCACGGACAGGCATTTT
V gene: TRBV4-1; CDR3 length: 15; D gene: NA; J gene: TRBJ2-3; clone size: NA; CDR3 protein: CASSREGRSTDTQYF; CDR3 DNA: TGCGCCAGCAGCCGTGAGGGTCGGAGCACAGATACGCAGTATTTT
V gene: TRBV19; CDR3 length: 16; D gene: NA; J gene: TRBJ1-2; clone size: many; CDR3 protein: CASSPITGTLSGGYTF; CDR3 DNA: TGTGCCAGTAGCCCAATCACCGGGACCCTTAGCGGTGGCTACACCTTC
V gene: TRBV10-3; CDR3 length: 16; D gene: NA; J gene: TRBJ2-2; clone size: many; CDR3 protein: CAISATGPLNTGELFF; CDR3 DNA: TGTGCCATCAGTGCGACAGGACCACTGAACACCGGGGAGCTGTTTTTT
V gene: TRBV28; CDR3 length: 12; D gene: NA; J gene: TRBJ2-6; clone size: NA; CDR3 protein: CASSSVANVLTF; CDR3 DNA: TGTGCCAGCAGCAGTGTAGCCAACGTCCTGACTTTC
V gene: TRBV28; CDR3 length: 16; D gene: TRBD1; J gene: TRBJ2-5; clone size: many; CDR3 protein: CASSLTGTGLEETQYF; CDR3 DNA: TGTGCCAGCAGTCTCACCGGGACAGGGCTGGAAGAGACCCAGTACTTC
V gene: TRBV11-3; CDR3 length: 18; D gene: TRBD2; J gene: TRBJ2-1; clone size: many; CDR3 protein: CASSFEAGGPYWPNEQFF; CDR3 DNA: TGTGCCAGCAGCTTCGAAGCGGGAGGGCCGTATTGGCCCAATGAGCAGTTCTTC
V gene: TRBV7-2; CDR3 length: 16; D gene: TRBD2; J gene: TRBJ2-1; clone size: NA; CDR3 protein: CASSNSGRHSYNEQFF; CDR3 DNA: TGTGCCAGCAGCAATAGCGGGAGGCACTCCTACAATGAGCAGTTCTTC
V gene: TRBV18; CDR3 length: 13; D gene: NA; J gene: TRBJ1-1; clone size: many; CDR3 protein: CASSPMGRHEAFF; CDR3 DNA: TGTGCCAGCTCACCAATGGGACGGCATGAAGCTTTCTTT
V gene: TRBV7-9; CDR3 length: 16; D gene: NA; J gene: TRBJ1-1; clone size: few; CDR3 protein: CASSPLVLGATGEAFF; CDR3 DNA: TGTGCCAGCAGCCCCCTCGTTCTGGGGGCGACTGGGGAAGCTTTCTTT
V gene: TRBV28; CDR3 length: 13; D gene: TRBD1; J gene: TRBJ1-2; clone size: NA; CDR3 protein: CASSSGQGMGYTF; CDR3 DNA: TGTGCCAGCAGTTCGGGACAGGGGATGGGCTACACCTTC
V gene: TRBV4-1; CDR3 length: 15; D gene: TRBD2; J gene: TRBJ2-1; clone size: few; CDR3 protein: CASSQVLAGYNEQFF; CDR3 DNA: TGCGCCAGCAGCCAGGTACTAGCGGGGTACAATGAGCAGTTCTTC